This T cell receptor (beta chain) originates from a study of CD8 T cells in ankylosing spondylitis (dated by TCRdb to about 2017). The study in broad terms: T cell receptor beta repertoires were profiled in healthy donors and ankylosing spondylitis patients so that disease-linked TCR variants could be found. The full study cohort was made up of about two dozen ankylosing spondylitis patients and some 100 healthy donors. Samples of peripheral blood were taken, and for ankylosing spondylitis patients, synovial fluid was collected as well.

At least ten counts were recorded for this clonotype. It has no known antigen specificity. Per-base qualities were not stored, and no clone one base away is much larger. There are 13 amino acids in the CDR3, from cysteine to phenylalanine inclusive. Only the CDR3 part of the read is kept: 39 bases, read in frame from the first base. Sequences DFQATT (CDR1) and SNEGSKA (CDR2) are obtained from the germline V gene (reference sequence). V gives up 7 bases and J gives up 2 bases, and the segment between their germline ends measures 13 bases. The data were produced on an Illumina HiSeq 2500. Quantitative 5'-RACE with molecular barcodes was used to prepare TCR beta libraries. The published analysis was carried out like this. To identify disease-linked TCR variants, a new computational method was used, one built on a probabilistic model of VDJ rearrangement. TCRdb's own reprocessing of the public reads used fastp at Q25 and MiXCR and kept productive beta chains. One record per CDR3 amino acid sequence lists the most common genes and DNA. TCRdb's processing, not the authors', yielded these V and J calls. The sample data list approximately 90,000 distinct CDR3 sequences, and 7.5% to 9% of these were observed just once. 8.5% to 10% of the sample is taken by the ten largest.

What the authors observed across the whole study: Some motif variants were previously reported in synovial fluid and blood of reactive arthritis patients, suggesting common disease-initiation mechanisms. Blood from ankylosing spondylitis patients appeared to be characterized by a TCR beta motif made up of seven or eight highly homologous amino acid variants. The disease-linked clones were reported to be significantly enriched in matched synovial fluid samples from ankylosing spondylitis patients. A CD8+ phenotype was shown by the disease-linked clones, which were found at relatively low frequencies in peripheral blood.

The rearranged chain carries TRBV20-1 and TRBJ2-3; TRBD1 is a weak D gene call, 5 bases matching. This TCR was sampled from a male donor with ankylosing spondylitis or in good health (not recorded which). What was sequenced was blood, either unsorted or a sorted T cell fraction (not recorded which). The CDR3: CSVRQITTDTQYF. The nucleotide sequence reads TGCAGTGTAAGACAGATCACCACAGATACGCAGTATTTT.